The 30 T cell receptor beta chains reported below all come from one sample, sequenced in a study of blood T cells in healthy people across ages. A J-beta primer mix and a sample-barcoded 5' primer were used in a second PCR of about 7 to 12 cycles. TCRdb re-analysed the 5' RACE reads in MiXCR, keeping a single row per CDR3 protein. The sample lists roughly 1,500,000 distinct CDR3 sequences; approximately 42% were seen once. Sequencing was carried out using blood. These receptors originate from a woman aged 18-29 years in good health.

This sequence joins TRBV5-6 and TRBJ2-7; no clear D. The CDR3 covers 13 residues. V was shortened by 4 bases and J by 6 bases, with 14 bases between the two germline ends. CDR1 is SGHDT, CDR2 YYEEEE, per germline. CDR3 nucleotide sequence: TGTGCCAGCAGCCCCCAACCGCCGGGCGAGCAGTACTTC. Amino acids: CASSPQPPGEQYF.

The V gene is TRBV6-1, the J gene TRBJ1-2; D is undetermined. Trimming shortened V by 1 base and J by 5 bases, and 11 bases separated the two germline ends. Germline CDR1 MNHNS, CDR2 SASEGT. CDR3 length equals 14 residues. In DNA form, the CDR3 reads TGTGCCAGCAGTGAAGGTACTCGGGGTTATGGCTACACCTTC. Residues: CASSEGTRGYGYTF.

J is TRBJ1-4 and V is TRBV6-5; D not resolved. Germline CDR1 is MNHEY and CDR2 is SVGAGI. V was trimmed by 8 bases and J by 11 bases, leaving 9 bases between them. This CDR3 is built from 10 residues. CDR3 sequence (DNA): TGTGCCAGCGGCCGAGAGAAACTGTTTTTT. This translates into CASGREKLFF.

This clonotype was found many times. The rearrangement links TRBV20-1 to TRBJ2-1, with D perhaps being TRBD1 or TRBD2 (6 bases each). The length of the CDR3 is 15 residues. V lost 5 bases to trimming and J lost 4 bases, with 18 bases between them. Germline CDR1 is DFQATT and CDR2 is SNEGSKA (reference sequence). In DNA form, the CDR3 reads TGCAGTGCTCTGGAGGGGGAGGCGGGTTACAATGAGCAGTTCTTC. The encoded protein is CSALEGEAGYNEQFF.

There are a few counts of this clonotype. V and J are TRBV20-1 and TRBJ1-2, with 7 positions matching TRBD1. The CDR3 spans 11 residues. Germline CDR1 reads DFQATT; CDR2 reads SNEGSKA (reference sequence). Unmatched junction bases numbered 2, after V lost 2 bases and J lost 8 bases. The CDR3 DNA follows: TGCAGTGCTAGAATACAGGGGGGCTACACCTTC. Its translation: CSARIQGGYTF.

The V call is TRBV11-3, the J call TRBJ1-5; D gene unclear. Germline assignment: CDR1 SGHNT and CDR2 YENEEA. CDR3 size: 16 residues. Trimming removed 3 bases at V and 2 bases at J, with 14 bases between. CDR3: CASSFQTEKGNQPQHF. The CDR3 nucleotides are TGTGCCAGCAGCTTTCAAACTGAAAAAGGCAATCAGCCCCAGCATTTT.

V and J are TRBV6-5 and TRBJ1-1; D might be TRBD1 (6 bases). This CDR3 spans 16 amino acids. The V and J ends lost 6 bases and 0 bases respectively, with 17 bases between them. Germline V gene data show CDR1 as MNHEY and CDR2 as SVGAGI. The CDR3 here is CASSRRGPELNTEAFF. Written as DNA, the CDR3 is TGTGCCAGCAGCCGGCGGGGGCCGGAATTGAACACTGAAGCTTTCTTT.

This CDR3 reads CASSYGGNTAEQYF. CDR3 bases: TGTGCCAGCAGCTACGGGGGGAATACGGCGGAGCAGTACTTC. The chain joins TRBV7-9 to TRBJ2-5, with 7 bases matching TRBD2. The germline CDR1 and CDR2 sequences are SEHNR and FQNEAQ (reference sequence). The CDR3 is 14 amino acids. The junction had 13 bases not matched to a gene; V was cut back by 4 bases and J by 11 bases.

The chain combines TRBV6-5 with TRBJ2-5, with 7 positions matching TRBD2. This CDR3 is 14 amino acids long. Germline values: CDR1 MNHEY, CDR2 SVGAGI. V lost 1 base and J lost 11; bases outside the gene matches: 10. Here the CDR3 reads CASSYFGTMGEQYF. For the CDR3, the DNA is TGTGCCAGCAGTTACTTCGGGACTATGGGTGAGCAGTACTTC.

Details on this clonotype: Germline is not matched at one junction end, which may reflect a read error. This rearrangement joins TRBV12-5 to TRBJ2-5, with D tentatively TRBD1 (6 bases). CDR3 length: 15 amino acids. CDR1 is LGHNT and CDR2 is FRNRAP in the germline V gene. As DNA, the CDR3 is TGTGTTAGTGGTGCCCCTACCAGACAGGAAGAGACCCAGTACTTC. It translates to CVSGAPTRQEETQYF.

The V gene is TRBV7-3, the J gene TRBJ2-2; the D is unclear. Germline lookup yields CDR1 SGHTA and CDR2 FQGTGA. CDR3 length equals 13 residues. Trimming pared 4 bases from V and 3 bases from J, leaving 6 bases between. The CDR3: CASSSDYTGELFF. CDR3 coding DNA: TGTGCCAGCAGCTCCGATTACACCGGGGAGCTGTTTTTT.

The table lists this clonotype with a few counts. The V call is TRBV27, the J call TRBJ1-2, with a possible D match to TRBD1 (6 bases). V lost 0 bases and J 3 bases, leaving 11 bases between the germline ends. The CDR3 consists of 15 residues. In germline, CDR1 is MNHEY, CDR2 SMNVEV (reference sequence). In DNA, the CDR3 is TGTGCCAGCAGTTTATCTGGGGGGCACCACTATGGCTACACCTTC. This codes for CASSLSGGHHYGYTF.

The V gene is TRBV29-1, the J gene TRBJ2-2, with 9 bases matching TRBD1. Germline V lookup: CDR1 SQVTM, CDR2 ANQGSEA. The CDR3 sequence is 15 residues long. J lost 6 bases, V lost 5 bases, and 10 bases had no gene match. Here the CDR3 DNA reads TGCAGCGTTCCCGGGGACAGGGTGGGGGCCGGGGAGCTGTTTTTT. Amino acid sequence: CSVPGDRVGAGELFF.

The chain employs TRBV12-3 or TRBV12-4 and TRBJ2-3, with 10 positions matching TRBD2. The CDR3 extends over 14 amino acids. With 6 bases clipped from V and 4 bases from J, the junction kept 4 bases outside the gene matches. The CDR3 region is CASRVAGGADTQYF. CDR3 coding DNA: TGTGCCAGCAGGGTAGCGGGAGGTGCAGATACGCAGTATTTT.

The table lists this clonotype with a few counts. This chain uses TRBV3-1 with TRBJ1-2; no reliable D call. From germline, CDR1 is LGHDT and CDR2 YNNKEL (reference sequence). CDR3 length equals 13 residues. V was pared by 1 base and J by 7 bases, with 10 bases between. For the CDR3, the DNA is TGTGCCAGCAGCCAAGGAGGAGCTGGTGGCTACACCTTC. It specifies CASSQGGAGGYTF.

The chain recombines TRBV6-1 with TRBJ2-3; D remains unclear. Germline V lookup: CDR1 MNHNS, CDR2 SASEGT. The CDR3 loop spans 15 amino acids. V was cut by 4 bases and J by 4 bases, with 15 bases left in between. The CDR3 DNA follows: TGTGCCAGCAGTGCCCCTTGGGTGGGTTCAGATACGCAGTATTTT. Protein product: CASSAPWVGSDTQYF.

This chain joins TRBV6-1 and TRBJ1-6; 7 positions match TRBD1. The germline CDR1 and CDR2 sequences are MNHNS and SASEGT. CDR3 size: 13 residues. The J segment lost 7 bases and the V segment lost 6 bases, leaving 3 bases of the junction unmatched. The CDR3 DNA sequence: TGTGCCAGCAGAACAGGGGAGAATTCACCCCTCCACTTT. It specifies CASRTGENSPLHF.

The gene calls are TRBV4-2 and TRBJ2-5, with D unclear. CDR3 length: 14 amino acids. V was trimmed by 4 bases and J by 11 bases, leaving 20 bases between them. Germline V lookup: CDR1 LGHNA, CDR2 YNFKEQ. CDR3 coding DNA: TGTGCCAGCAGCCCCAACCCCAGCGACAATGAGCAGTACTTC. Encoded protein: CASSPNPSDNEQYF.

In this sample, this clonotype turned up a few times. The chain uses TRBV6-1 and TRBJ2-5; TRBD1 aligns across 7 bases. With 0 bases clipped from V and 3 bases from J, the junction kept 1 base outside the gene matches. CDR1 MNHNS and CDR2 SASEGT come from the germline V gene. This CDR3 spans 14 amino acids. CDR3 nucleotide sequence: TGTGCCAGCAGTGAAGCAGGGGGCGAAGAGACCCAGTACTTC. Its protein is CASSEAGGEETQYF.

The CDR3 is CAIRAPSGVNTEAFF. The CDR3 DNA reads as TGTGCCATCAGGGCCCCTAGTGGGGTGAACACTGAAGCTTTCTTT. This chain links TRBV10-3 with TRBJ1-1, with D hard to call. Per the germline V gene, CDR1 is ENHRY and CDR2 is SYGVKD. V was shortened by 6 bases and J by 0 bases, with 14 bases between the two germline ends. The CDR3 loop spans 15 amino acids.

This chain connects TRBV12-3 or TRBV12-4 to TRBJ2-3, with 9 bases fitting TRBD2. After removal of 5 bases from V and 13 bases from J, the junction contained 19 bases not matched to a gene. The CDR3 is made up of 16 amino acids. The DNA of the CDR3 is TGTGCCAGCAGTGAGCTAGCGGGAAGGAGAGCAGATGCGGAGTATTTT. Protein sequence: CASSELAGRRADAEYF.

The rearrangement joins TRBV4-1 to TRBJ1-2, with unresolved D. This CDR3 is built from 15 residues. Between the trimmed V and J ends, which lost 1 base and 4 bases, there was a span of 13 bases. Germline CDR1 and CDR2: MGHRA and YSYEKL. The CDR3, as DNA: TGCGCCAGCAGCCAAGGTTCGACCGGAGGCTATGGCTACACCTTC. Translated, it gives CASSQGSTGGYGYTF.

The V and J genes are TRBV27 and TRBJ1-6, with D possibly TRBD1 on 5 matching bases. The ends were cut back, 5 bases at V and 9 bases at J, with 17 bases in the middle. The CDR3 consists of 15 residues. Per the germline V gene, CDR1 is MNHEY and CDR2 is SMNVEV (reference sequence). In DNA form, the CDR3 reads TGTGCCAGCAGTATAGACGGGACCTGGAGTTCACCCCTCCACTTT. Protein product: CASSIDGTWSSPLHF.

This clonotype has just a few counts. This sequence joins TRBV12-3 or TRBV12-4 and TRBJ1-2; 9 bases are shared with TRBD1. V shed 10 bases, J shed 5 bases, and the junction held 8 bases outside the gene matches. This CDR3 has 13 amino acids. This chain's CDR3 is CAIQGQGLYGYTF. CDR3 nucleotides: TGTGCCATCCAGGGACAGGGACTTTATGGCTACACCTTC.

This clonotype has only a few counts. This chain uses TRBV7-6 with TRBJ2-1; D gene ambiguous. V was shortened by 0 bases and J by 0 bases, with 12 bases between the two germline ends. Germline V gene lookup returns CDR1 SGHVS and CDR2 FNYEAQ. This CDR3 region has 17 residues. This CDR3 is CASSLAVRASSYNEQFF. CDR3 bases: TGTGCCAGCAGCTTAGCGGTTCGGGCGAGCTCCTACAATGAGCAGTTCTTC.

This clonotype was counted a few times. The chain is built from TRBV5-1 and TRBJ2-7; TRBD1 agrees at 7 bases. Germline trimming cut 0 bases from V and 1 base from J; bases unmatched to any gene: 4. There are 15 residues in the CDR3. Germline V gives CDR1 SGHRS, CDR2 YFSETQ. CDR3 residues: CASSLERGRSYEQYF. The CDR3 DNA is TGCGCCAGCAGCTTGGAAAGGGGGCGTTCCTACGAGCAGTACTTC.

This clonotype came up a few times. The chain recombines TRBV7-2 with TRBJ1-2; 9 positions match TRBD1. CDR1 is SGHTA, CDR2 FQGNSA, per germline. The CDR3 contains 16 residues. J lost 8 bases, V lost 1 base, and 11 bases had no gene match. CDR3 sequence reads: CASSLERGGQGKGYTF. The CDR3 DNA reads TGTGCCAGCAGCTTAGAACGAGGGGGACAGGGCAAAGGCTACACCTTC.

This clonotype was picked up a small number of times. The J gene is TRBJ2-7, the V gene TRBV4-2; 10 bases align to TRBD2. Germline V gene lookup returns CDR1 LGHNA and CDR2 YNFKEQ. The CDR3 spans 15 residues. V lost 4 bases, J lost 4 bases, and 7 bases stayed unmatched. The CDR3 DNA is TGTGCCAGCAGCCTAGCGGGAGGACCCACTTACGAGCAGTACTTC. Its translation: CASSLAGGPTYEQYF.

This chain links TRBV7-9 with TRBJ2-7, with 10 bases that match TRBD2. Unmatched junction bases numbered 14, after V lost 3 bases and J lost 3 bases. This CDR3 spans 18 amino acids. The germline V gene has CDR1 SEHNR and CDR2 FQNEAQ (reference sequence). As DNA, the CDR3 is TGTGCCAGCAGCTTGGGGGCTAGCGGGAGAATCATGGGCTACGAGCAGTACTTC. It is translated as CASSLGASGRIMGYEQYF.

This clonotype occurred a few times. The chain uses TRBV5-1 and TRBJ2-1; the D is unclear. CDR1 and CDR2 from the germline V gene are SGHRS and YFSETQ. This CDR3 comprises 15 residues. The germline V and J ends were trimmed by 0 bases and 3 bases, with 10 bases remaining between them. This chain's CDR3 is CASSLELVYYNEQFF. CDR3 bases: TGCGCCAGCAGCTTGGAGCTGGTGTACTACAATGAGCAGTTCTTC.